This TCR beta chain was obtained from a study of radiation and T cells in renal cell carcinoma. The CDR3 loop spans 15 amino acids. V lost 1 base to trimming and J lost 4 bases, with 12 bases between them. CDR1 and CDR2 (germline): SGHTA, FQGNSA. A note on this clone: Its antigen is undetermined.

Study-wide results and caveats: From baseline, blood top tumor clonotypes peaked at 2 weeks post-radiation.

Some clones are missing from TCRdb's copy, which holds only in-frame ones; the method was immunoSEQ multiplex PCR. The sample shows fewer than 200,000 clones, less than 90% of them seen only once. Time point reported: blood 4 weeks post-SBRT, at nephrectomy. The treatment: 15 Gy SBRT to primary tumor, nephrectomy 4 weeks later. Nephrectomy followed 15 Gy stereotactic body radiation by 4 weeks. Blood was sampled at baseline, 2 weeks and 4 weeks after SBRT. J is TRBJ2-3 and V is TRBV7-2; no reliable D call. Sequencing used blood, obtained from a patient whose treatment included radiotherapy and nephrectomy. The source of this sequence is a woman in her forties or fifties with renal cell carcinoma. The CDR3 spells CASSLVSGVADTQYF. In DNA, the CDR3 is TGTGCCAGCAGCTTAGTTTCTGGGGTCGCAGATACGCAGTATTTT.